Listed below are T cell receptor beta chains from one sample, sequenced in a study of T cell responses to AZD1222 COVID-19 vaccine. Produced via immunoSEQ multiplex PCR; TCRdb's table is partial and in-frame only. The sample lists some 25,000 clones, approximately 90% occurring once. The sample here was peripheral blood, taken 28 days after the second AZD1222 dose. The receptor set was obtained from an adult who received the AZD1222 COVID-19 vaccine. The CDR3 runs from the conserved cysteine through the conserved F or W. The D gene is left open where the match is weak. Size tells how often a clone was seen (once, few, many) or the class of an expanded clone, and some rows leave it out.

>TRBV4-1|.|TRBJ1-2|.
TGCGCCAGCAGCCAGGGGACACCTACTAACTATGGCTACACCTTC
CASSQGTPTNYGYTF
>TRBV12-3/TRBV12-4|.|TRBJ1-3|.
TGTGCCAGCATGGGCAACGGAAACACCATATATTTT
CASMGNGNTIYF
>TRBV28|.|TRBJ1-2|.
TGTGCCAGCAGTTATATCGACAGCAACCCCTATGGCTACACCTTC
CASSYIDSNPYGYTF
>TRBV19|.|TRBJ1-1|.
TGTGCCAGTAGTATTTTTTTAAACAGGGCTAGAACCATGAACACTGAAGCTTTCTTT
CASSIFLNRARTMNTEAFF
>TRBV20-1|.|TRBJ2-1|.
TGCAGTGCTAGTTCGGCGGGGTCTGAGCAGTTCTTC
CSASSAGSEQFF
>TRBV6-5|few|TRBJ2-7|.
TGTGCCAGCAGTACCACCGGGACGGGGCCTAGCGAGCAGTACTTC
CASSTTGTGPSEQYF
>TRBV10-2|.|TRBJ2-2|.
TGCGCCAGCAGTGAGAGTTTCCGGAACACCGGGGAGCTGTTTTTT
CASSESFRNTGELFF
>TRBV5-1|.|TRBJ1-3|.
TGCGCCAGCACCCTGGGACCGAGCTCTGGAAACACCATATATTTT
CASTLGPSSGNTIYF
>TRBV6-5|.|TRBJ2-2|TRBD2
TGTGCCAGCATTCGGACTAGCGGGGCCGGGGAGCTGTTTTTT
CASIRTSGAGELFF
>TRBV28|.|TRBJ1-2|TRBD1
TGTGCCAGCAGCACGGACAGGGGGCAATCGGGCTACACCTTC
CASSTDRGQSGYTF
>TRBV3-1/TRBV3-2|.|TRBJ2-5|.
TGTGCCAGCAGTGGTTACCAAGAGACCCAGTACTTC
CASSGYQETQYF
>TRBV19|.|TRBJ1-5|.
TGTGCCAGTAGTATAGAGGCCAGCGCCAATCAGCCCCAGCATTTT
CASSIEASANQPQHF
>TRBV5-8|.|TRBJ1-1|.
TGTGCCAGCAGCCAGGGGACTACTGAAGCTTTCTTT
CASSQGTTEAFF
>TRBV18|few|TRBJ1-6|.
TGTGCCAGCTCACCATCAGGGGCCCTGAATTCACCCCTCCACTTT
CASSPSGALNSPLHF
>TRBV28|.|TRBJ1-6|.
TGTGCCAGCAGTCCCCCTCTCGGGGGGAATTCACCCCTCCACTTT
CASSPPLGGNSPLHF
>TRBV11-2|.|TRBJ2-7|.
TGTGCCAGCAGCTTAGTGGGGCCTGGGGATGGGCAGTACTTC
CASSLVGPGDGQYF
>TRBV5-1|once|TRBJ1-2|TRBD1
TGCGCCAGCAGCTCGGGACAGACTAGCGGTGGCTACACCTTC
CASSSGQTSGGYTF
>TRBV28|.|TRBJ2-7|.
TGTGCCAGCAGTGGGGCCGGAACCTACGAGCAGTACTTC
CASSGAGTYEQYF
>TRBV11-3|.|TRBJ2-1|TRBD2
TGTGCCAGCAGCCTAGCGGGAGGTGAGCAGTTCTTC
CASSLAGGEQFF
>TRBV27|few|TRBJ1-1|TRBD1
TGTGCCAGCAGTTTTGACAGAGACAGGGGTGCTGAAGCTTTCTTT
CASSFDRDRGAEAFF
>TRBV7-8|once|TRBJ2-3|.
TGTGCCAGCAGCCCTCCGCTCACAGATACGCAGTATTTT
CASSPPLTDTQYF
>TRBV7-8|.|TRBJ2-5|.
TGTGCCAGCAGCTTATCTTGGACCCAGTACTTC
CASSLSWTQYF
>TRBV28|.|TRBJ1-2|TRBD1
TGTGCCAGCAGTTCCGGACAGGGCTGGGGGCATGGCTACACCTTC
CASSSGQGWGHGYTF
>TRBV24-1|.|TRBJ2-3|.
TGTGCCACCTCCTCGGTGGGAGATACGCAGTATTTT
CATSSVGDTQYF
>TRBV2|.|TRBJ2-3|.
TGTGCCAGCAGGGAAGGGACTGGCACAGATACGCAGTATTTT
CASREGTGTDTQYF
>TRBV6-5|.|TRBJ1-2|TRBD1
TGTGCCAGCAGTTACGGGACAGGGAACTATGGCTACACCTTC
CASSYGTGNYGYTF
>TRBV6-2/TRBV6-3|.|TRBJ1-2|.
TGTGCCAGCACCCCAACACAGACCTATGGCTACACCTTC
CASTPTQTYGYTF
>TRBV4-2|.|TRBJ2-3|TRBD2
TGTGCCAGCAGCCAAGATTTCCGATTTGAAGCGGGAGGGGTAGATACGCAGTATTTT
CASSQDFRFEAGGVDTQYF
>TRBV15|.|TRBJ2-1|.
TGTGCCACCAGCAAGGCAAGCTCCTACAATGAGCAGTTCTTC
CATSKASSYNEQFF
>TRBV30|.|TRBJ1-4|.
TGTGCCTGGAGTCTAGGGCGAAAACTGTTTTTT
CAWSLGRKLFF
>TRBV9|once|TRBJ2-2|.
TGTGCCAGCAGCGTCAGGGCGATGGGCCCCGGGGAGCTGTTTTTT
CASSVRAMGPGELFF
>TRBV4-2|.|TRBJ1-5|.
TGTGCCAGCAGCCGCGGCCCTGGCTGGGGGTTGGTAGTCGATCAGCCCCAGCATTTT
CASSRGPGWGLVVDQPQHF
>TRBV11-2|.|TRBJ2-1|TRBD2
TGTGCCAGCAGCCCTGGGGGGGGTTGGAGCAATGAGCAGTTCTTC
CASSPGGGWSNEQFF
>TRBV28|.|TRBJ2-1|TRBD2
TGTGCCAGCAGGCCGGGACTAGCCACCAATGAGCAGTTCTTC
CASRPGLATNEQFF
>TRBV29-1|.|TRBJ2-7|TRBD1
TGCAGCGGTAGGGACAGGGACCACGAGCAGTACTTC
CSGRDRDHEQYF